Shown below are 12 T cell receptor beta chains from a single sample sequenced in a study of cytomegalovirus exposure and HLA in healthy donors. The PCR contained 60 Vbeta and 13 Jbeta primers. Sequencing used immunoSEQ multiplex PCR; TCRdb keeps in-frame clones, though not all of them. This sample has approximately 160,000 clones, with 81% found just once. Sequencing used PBMCs. The receptors derive from a woman aged 18-35 years in good health and CMV-seronegative.

The chain recombines TRBV28 with TRBJ2-2, with 7 nucleotides matching TRBD1. This CDR3 region has 16 residues. V lost 6 bases to trimming and J lost 0 bases; unmatched junction nucleotides: 7. Per germline, CDR1 MDHEN and CDR2 SYDVKM. CDR3 residues: CASRTRGFANTGELFF. CDR3 bases: TGTGCCAGCAGAACCAGGGGGTTCGCGAACACCGGGGAGCTGTTTTTT.

The rearrangement uses TRBV6-6 and TRBJ1-2; 7 nucleotides align to TRBD1. Germline assignment: CDR1 MNHNY and CDR2 SVGAGI (reference sequence). This CDR3 is 14 amino acids long. The V and J ends lost 0 bases and 4 bases, in that order; junction bases with no gene match: 2. The CDR3 sequence is CASSYSTGFYGYTF. The CDR3 DNA follows: TGTGCCAGCAGTTACTCGACAGGGTTCTATGGCTACACCTTC.

This chain connects TRBV18 to TRBJ1-1; D unclear. CDR1 is KGHSH and CDR2 is LQKENI in the germline V gene. V dropped 4 bases and J dropped 2 bases, with 23 bases sitting between them. This CDR3 is 18 amino acids long. CDR3 region: CASSRTVLQTETNTEAFF. CDR3 sequence (DNA): TGTGCCAGCTCACGAACAGTTCTTCAGACCGAAACAAACACTGAAGCTTTCTTT.

The V gene is TRBV12-5, the J gene TRBJ2-5; 11 nucleotides align to TRBD2. The CDR3 spans 16 residues. Germline V lookup: CDR1 LGHNT, CDR2 FRNRAP. The junction had 6 bases not matched to a gene; V was cut back by 0 bases and J by 6 bases. For the CDR3, the DNA is TGTGCTAGTGGTTTGGTAACTAGCGGGAGTATACAGACCCAGTACTTC. This gives the protein CASGLVTSGSIQTQYF.

The rearrangement links TRBV27 to TRBJ2-1; TRBD2 is a possible D gene (6 bases). The V gene's germline CDR1 is MNHEY and CDR2 SMNVEV (reference sequence). The CDR3 runs 16 residues. Deletions cut 4 bases from V and 7 bases from J, with 20 bases between. The DNA for the CDR3 is TGTGCCAGCAGTTCTGGGCCCCGGGGGTCGGATAATGAGCAGTTCTTC. The encoded protein is CASSSGPRGSDNEQFF.

This sequence joins TRBV6-1 and TRBJ1-5, with D perhaps TRBD1 (6 bases). The germline V gene encodes CDR1 MNHNS and CDR2 SASEGT. Deletions cut 4 bases from V and 0 bases from J, with 16 bases between. The CDR3 sequence is 17 residues long. This CDR3 reads CASSAPGQVTSNQPQHF. The CDR3 DNA reads TGTGCCAGCAGTGCGCCGGGACAAGTAACTAGCAATCAGCCCCAGCATTTT.

This clone appeared a few times. The rearrangement uses TRBV9 and TRBJ2-1, with TRBD2 matching over 8 bases. After removal of 4 bases from V and 4 bases from J, the junction contained 10 bases not matched to a gene. Germline CDR1 SGDLS, CDR2 YYNGEE. The CDR3 runs 16 residues. The CDR3 DNA follows: TGTGCCAGCAGCCCTCTCGGGAGGGCCAAATACAATGAGCAGTTCTTC. It codes for CASSPLGRAKYNEQFF.

This sequence joins TRBV5-1 and TRBJ2-1; 8 positions agree with TRBD2. The CDR3 loop spans 15 amino acids. Germline V gives CDR1 SGHRS, CDR2 YFSETQ. Trimming at V came to 4 bases and at J to 2 bases, leaving 5 bases not matched to a gene. The CDR3 region is CASSGGRGAYNEQFF. CDR3 nucleotides: TGCGCCAGCAGCGGGGGGCGGGGGGCCTACAATGAGCAGTTCTTC.

The rearrangement uses TRBV6-7 and TRBJ2-2, with 8 bases identical to TRBD1. TRBV6-7 has ORF status, its function being uncertain. Trimming removed 5 bases from V and 6 bases from J; junction bases left unmatched: 11. The CDR3 contains 16 residues. The chain's CDR3 is CASSPYSPDRAGELFF. CDR3 coding DNA: TGTGCCAGCAGTCCTTATTCCCCGGACAGGGCCGGGGAGCTGTTTTTT.

The CDR3 here is CASSFGTGGYEQYF. Written as DNA, the CDR3 is TGTGCCAGTAGTTTCGGGACAGGGGGCTACGAGCAGTACTTC. The rearrangement links TRBV19 to TRBJ2-7; 11 bases match TRBD1. Trimming cost V 5 bases and J 3 bases; bases outside gene matches: 3. The CDR3 is 14 residues long. CDR1 and CDR2 (germline): LNHDA, SQIVND (reference sequence).

The gene calls are TRBV11-3 and TRBJ2-5; possible D gene TRBD2, 6 bases. The V gene lost 3 bases and the J gene lost 4 bases, with 15 bases spanning the gap. CDR1 is SGHNT, CDR2 YENEEA, per germline. The CDR3 has 15 amino acids. Written as DNA, the CDR3 is TGTGCCAGCAGCTTGGGGAGGAGTAGTCCAGAGACCCAGTACTTC. This sequence encodes CASSLGRSSPETQYF.

This rearrangement joins TRBV28 to TRBJ1-1, with a weak D call TRBD1 (6 bases). CDR3 length: 11 residues. V shed 4 bases and J shed 10 bases, with 10 bases lying between them. Germline V gene data show CDR1 as MDHEN and CDR2 as SYDVKM. The CDR3 protein is CASSYGTRAFF. The CDR3 nucleotides read TGTGCCAGCAGTTACGGGACACGAGCTTTCTTT. The full variable domain, with the rest looked up from reference TRBV28 and TRBJ1-1, is DVKVTQSSRYLVKRTGEKVFLECVQDMDHENMFWYRQDPGLGLRLIYFSYDVKMKEKGDIPEGYSVSREKKERFSLILESASTNQTSMYLCASSYGTRAFFGQGTRLTVV.